This TCR beta chain was retrieved from a study of shared clonotypes between healthy human individuals. TCRdb's copy holds only in-frame clones and misses some; the assay was immunoSEQ multiplex PCR. This table has approximately 1,500,000 clones, approximately 98% appearing once. Broader study findings: The four-donor shared clonotypes exceeded non-shared clonotypes in generation probability, with non-shared ones scoring lower.

This CDR3 contains 16 residues. Trimming removed 0 bases from V and 1 base from J; junction bases left unmatched: 0. Looked up from germline, CDR1 is MNHNY and CDR2 is SVGAGI (reference sequence). To note about this clone: Its antigen remains unidentified.

V and J are TRBV6-6 and TRBJ2-2, with 9 positions matching TRBD1. This TCR derives from a man aged 30 to 39 in good health. Sample: naive CD4+ T cells sorted from blood. Subset described: CD45RA+ positively selected. CDR3 coding DNA: TGTGCCAGCAGTTACTCGGGACAGGGGAACACCGGGGAGCTGTTTTTT. It codes for CASSYSGQGNTGELFF.